This TCR beta chain was identified in a study of control samples from healthy donors and cancer patients (dated by TCRdb to about 2020). V is clipped by 1 base and J by 5 bases, and the sequence between their germline boundaries is 9 bases long. Reading the germline V gene (reference sequence) gives CDR1 LGHDT and CDR2 YNNKEL. Reading from cysteine to phenylalanine, the CDR3 counts 14 amino acids. Only the CDR3 DNA stays, 42 bases, in frame from base 1. The library was prepared using the immunoSEQ multiplex PCR assay. Entries here come from immuneACCESS through TCRdb and include only in-frame sequences with V and J called. Some clones fail to appear in such tables; in the studies checked, an unresolved V gene covers under half of the shortfall, and the cause of the remainder is unknown. This sample gives 95,000 to 150,000 clones in total; more than 75% of them show up just once. The ten largest make up roughly 12% of the sample.

A note on this clone: What this receptor recognizes is not known. Within one base of it there is no much larger clone, and no base qualities were kept.

The TCR comes from a man aged 25-45 years in good health. The sequenced sample consisted of blood. The chain is encoded by TRBV3-1 (or the pseudogene TRBV3-2) joined to TRBJ1-5, with no confident D gene call. The nucleotides read TGTGCCAGCAGCCAAGGCGGGCCTTATCAGCCCCAGCATTTT. It translates to CASSQGGPYQPQHF.